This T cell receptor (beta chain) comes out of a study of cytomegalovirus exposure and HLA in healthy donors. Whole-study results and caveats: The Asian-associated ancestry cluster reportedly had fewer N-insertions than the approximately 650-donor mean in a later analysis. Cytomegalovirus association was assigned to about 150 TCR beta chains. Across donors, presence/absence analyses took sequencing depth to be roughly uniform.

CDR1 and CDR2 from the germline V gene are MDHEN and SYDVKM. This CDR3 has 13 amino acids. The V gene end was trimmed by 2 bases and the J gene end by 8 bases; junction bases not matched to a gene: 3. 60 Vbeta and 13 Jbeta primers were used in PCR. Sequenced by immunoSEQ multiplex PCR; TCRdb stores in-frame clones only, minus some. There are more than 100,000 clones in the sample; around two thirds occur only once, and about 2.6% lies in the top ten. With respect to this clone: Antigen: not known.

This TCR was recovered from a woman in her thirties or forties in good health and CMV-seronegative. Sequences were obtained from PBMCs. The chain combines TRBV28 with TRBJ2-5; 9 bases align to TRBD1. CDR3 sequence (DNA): TGTGCCAGCAGTTTAGCGGGACAGGGTACCCAGTACTTC. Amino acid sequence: CASSLAGQGTQYF.